A single sample gave rise to the 13 T cell receptor beta chains below, sequenced in a study of T cell clones after liver transplantation. Sequencing was performed with immunoSEQ multiplex PCR; in TCRdb, only in-frame clones are kept and a portion is missing. The data hold under 150,000 clones, with 90% observed a single time. Material: CD4+ T cells from blood, obtained 12 months after liver transplant. The receptor source for this set is a human patient who received a liver transplant. Some of the T cells might come from the graft donor.

The chain couples TRBV5-6 to TRBJ2-7; D might be TRBD2 (5 bases). V was cut by 6 bases and J by 0 bases, with 13 bases left in between. The CDR3 contains 14 residues. Germline CDR1 SGHDT, CDR2 YYEEEE. The CDR3 sequence: CASTHEGFSYEQYF. In nucleotides, the CDR3 is TGTGCCAGCACCCATGAGGGATTCTCCTACGAGCAGTACTTC.

The V gene is TRBV28, the J gene TRBJ2-7, with D unresolved. The CDR3 totals 15 residues. Trimming took off 7 bases at V and 3 bases at J, with 19 bases between the two ends. Germline CDR1 and CDR2: MDHEN and SYDVKM. Here the CDR3 reads CASNPSLGKYYEQYF. For the CDR3, the DNA is TGTGCCAGCAACCCGTCCTTGGGCAAATACTACGAGCAGTACTTC.

The chain has TRBV5-6 and TRBJ1-1; tentatively, D is TRBD1 (6 bases). Per the germline V gene, CDR1 is SGHDT and CDR2 is YYEEEE. Trimming left V 4 bases short and J 4 bases short, with 14 bases between. The CDR3 has 14 residues. Here the CDR3 DNA reads TGTGCCAGCAGCCCCCTAGGGGGGGGCACTGAAGCTTTCTTT. It yields the protein CASSPLGGGTEAFF.

For this clone: The same CDR3 can be traced to other DNA sequences in this sample. V usage is TRBV5-1 and J usage is TRBJ1-5; tentatively, D is TRBD1 (6 bases). CDR3 size: 15 residues. V lost 4 bases to trimming and J lost 4 bases, with 15 bases between them. CDR1 and CDR2 from the germline V gene are SGHRS and YFSETQ. Written as DNA, the CDR3 is TGCGCCAGCAGCCTTACGGGGGGCGGTAATCAGCCCCAGCATTTT. Protein product: CASSLTGGGNQPQHF.

The chain uses TRBV7-2 and TRBJ1-2; no clear D. This CDR3 region has 13 residues. The germline V and J ends were trimmed by 1 base and 8 bases, with 11 bases remaining between them. The germline V gene encodes CDR1 SGHTA and CDR2 FQGNSA. The CDR3 DNA reads as TGTGCCAGCAGCTTAGGCAGCCTTTGGGGCTACACCTTC. This gives the protein CASSLGSLWGYTF.

This clone was observed at least ten times. The genes are TRBV18 and TRBJ1-1; no firm D call. The CDR3 is made up of 13 amino acids. The germline CDR1 and CDR2 sequences are KGHSH and LQKENI. Trimming took off 6 bases at V and 1 base at J, with 9 bases between the two ends. This CDR3 reads CASSQGRNTEAFF. The CDR3 DNA sequence: TGTGCCAGCTCCCAAGGCAGGAACACTGAAGCTTTCTTT.

This chain connects TRBV7-9 to TRBJ2-1; the match to TRBD2 covers 9 bases. V gave up 5 bases and J gave up 10 bases; unmatched junction bases: 3. CDR1 is SEHNR, CDR2 FQNEAQ, per germline (reference sequence). This CDR3 has 12 residues. The CDR3 DNA sequence: TGTGCCAGCAGCCCCGGACTAGCGGAGCAGTTCTTC. Translation: CASSPGLAEQFF.

This chain joins TRBV29-1 and TRBJ2-5, with TRBD1 matching over 7 bases. CDR3 length equals 12 residues. Trimming at V came to 6 bases and at J to 5 bases, leaving 6 bases not matched to a gene. Per germline, CDR1 SQVTM and CDR2 ANQGSEA. This chain's CDR3 is CSVKTGPETQYF. CDR3 coding DNA: TGCAGCGTAAAGACAGGGCCGGAGACCCAGTACTTC.

CDR3 region: CASSKGQGNTIYF. The CDR3 DNA follows: TGTGCCAGCTCTAAGGGGCAGGGAAACACCATATATTTT. V usage is TRBV9 and J usage is TRBJ1-3, with D tentatively TRBD1 (5 bases). The CDR3 length is 13 residues. Germline lookup yields CDR1 SGDLS and CDR2 YYNGEE. Trimming took 7 bases from V and 4 from J, leaving 12 bases between them.

CDR3 bases: TGCGCCAGCAGCTTGGGGCAGGCATCGTACGAGCAGTACTTC. This translates into CASSLGQASYEQYF. The V call is TRBV5-1, the J call TRBJ2-7; D gene uncertain. The CDR3 totals 14 residues. Germline lookup yields CDR1 SGHRS and CDR2 YFSETQ. V was trimmed by 0 bases and J by 4 bases, leaving 11 bases between them.

This clone was recorded only once. The chain combines TRBV5-1 with TRBJ2-2; D unresolved. Trimming took 2 bases from V and 0 from J, leaving 8 bases between them. Germline CDR1 SGHRS, CDR2 YFSETQ. The CDR3 is 15 residues long. Here the CDR3 DNA reads TGCGCCAGCAGCTTCCCCGTCTCGAACACCGGGGAGCTGTTTTTT. Amino acids: CASSFPVSNTGELFF.

This clone appeared once. This chain connects TRBV11-2 to TRBJ2-7; D gene uncertain. Trimming took 0 bases from V and 1 from J, leaving 7 bases between them. This CDR3 spans 14 amino acids. From germline, CDR1 is SGHAT and CDR2 FQNNGV. Here the CDR3 reads CASSLDLASYEQYF. As DNA, the CDR3 is TGTGCCAGCAGCTTAGATCTGGCGTCCTACGAGCAGTACTTC.

This clone was observed a single time. The J gene is TRBJ2-1, the V gene TRBV6-1; D is perhaps TRBD2 (6 bases). The germline V gene has CDR1 MNHNS and CDR2 SASEGT. There are 15 residues in the CDR3. Trimming removed 6 bases from V and 9 bases from J, with 21 bases in between. The CDR3 loop reads CASSPLGLLDGEQFF. Here the CDR3 DNA reads TGTGCCAGCAGCCCCCTGGGACTTCTAGACGGTGAGCAGTTCTTC.